The source of this T cell receptor beta chain is a study of blood T cell repertoires in COVID-19. Study-wide background: The origin of the acute and convalescent COVID-19 samples was the United States, Italy and Spain. From T cells, B-cell-depleted T cells, or PBMCs came the material, which was cDNA or gDNA.

Between the trimmed V and J ends, which lost 6 bases and 2 bases, there was a span of 8 bases. The CDR3 is 13 amino acids. CDR1 LNHDA and CDR2 SQIVND come from the germline V gene (reference sequence). Original processing notes: Counts of nucleated cells, estimated from reference gene primer amplification, were obtained. This table comes from immunoSEQ multiplex PCR, and its TCRdb copy is limited to in-frame clones, with some not included. V and J calls and clone size are as listed in that table; D and trimming were resolved from the DNA. Here the sample spans 300,000 to 450,000 clones, about 85% being singletons.

The chain joins TRBV19 to TRBJ1-3; TRBD1 is a possible D gene (5 bases). Sequences were obtained from peripheral blood. The sequence derives from a woman between 18 and 29 years old with acute or convalescent COVID-19. The CDR3 nucleotides read TGTGCCAGTAGCCCAGGGCCTGGAAACACCATATATTTT. Encoded protein: CASSPGPGNTIYF.